This T cell receptor (beta chain) was documented in a study of cytomegalovirus exposure and HLA in healthy donors. V shed 7 bases and J shed 3 bases, with 16 bases lying between them. CDR1 is SGHVS and CDR2 is FQNEAQ in the germline V gene. The CDR3 runs to 16 residues. As for this clone: Antigen: not known.

Sequenced by immunoSEQ multiplex PCR; TCRdb stores in-frame clones only, minus some. The table includes about 180,000 clones, roughly 85% detected once. Study-level results: For cytomegalovirus status, the classifier reportedly gave diagnoses with high specificity and sensitivity. Cytomegalovirus-associated TCR beta chains were listed, numbering 164.

V gene TRBV7-8 combines with J gene TRBJ2-6; possibly TRBD1 for D (6 bases). Input material: PBMCs. The receptor was derived from a man between 18 and 35 years old in good health and CMV-seropositive. CDR3 sequence: CASTTPQGIGANVLTF. For the CDR3, the DNA is TGTGCCAGCACTACCCCACAGGGTATTGGGGCCAACGTCCTGACTTTC.